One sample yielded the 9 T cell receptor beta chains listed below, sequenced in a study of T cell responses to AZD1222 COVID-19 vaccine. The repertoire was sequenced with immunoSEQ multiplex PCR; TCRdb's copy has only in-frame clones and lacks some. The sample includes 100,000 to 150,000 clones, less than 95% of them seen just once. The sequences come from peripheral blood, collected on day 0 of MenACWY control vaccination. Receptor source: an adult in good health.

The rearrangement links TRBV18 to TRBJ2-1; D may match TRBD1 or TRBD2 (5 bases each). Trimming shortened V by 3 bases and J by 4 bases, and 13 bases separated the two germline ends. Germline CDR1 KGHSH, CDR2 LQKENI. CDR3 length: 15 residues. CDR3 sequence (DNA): TGTGCCAGCTCACCGGGGGTTCCCTCATACAATGAGCAGTTCTTC. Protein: CASSPGVPSYNEQFF.

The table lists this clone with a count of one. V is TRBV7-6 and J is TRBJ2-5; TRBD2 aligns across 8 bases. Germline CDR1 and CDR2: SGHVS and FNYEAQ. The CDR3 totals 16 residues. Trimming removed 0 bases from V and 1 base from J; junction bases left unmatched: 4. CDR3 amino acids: CASSLAPRGVQETQYF. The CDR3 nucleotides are TGTGCCAGCAGCTTAGCGCCGCGGGGGGTCCAAGAGACCCAGTACTTC. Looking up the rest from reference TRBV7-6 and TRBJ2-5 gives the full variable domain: GAGVSQSPRYKVTKRGQDVALRCDPISGHVSLYWYRQALGQGPEFLTYFNYEAQQDKSGLPNDRFSAERPEGSISTLTIQRTEQRDSAMYRCASSLAPRGVQETQYFGPGTRLLVL.

The CDR3 loop is CSVEDDLLAGGLGNEQFF. Here the CDR3 DNA reads TGCAGCGTTGAAGATGATTTGCTAGCGGGGGGGCTGGGCAATGAGCAGTTCTTC. The chain employs TRBV29-1 and TRBJ2-1; 12 positions match TRBD2. The V and J ends lost 0 bases and 6 bases, in that order; junction bases with no gene match: 12. The germline V gene has CDR1 SQVTM and CDR2 ANQGSEA. The CDR3 covers 18 residues.

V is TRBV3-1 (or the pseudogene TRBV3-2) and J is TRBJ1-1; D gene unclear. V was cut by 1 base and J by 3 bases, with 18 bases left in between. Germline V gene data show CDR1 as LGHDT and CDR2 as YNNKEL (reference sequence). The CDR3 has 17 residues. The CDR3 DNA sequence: TGTGCCAGCAGCCAAGGAAGTTTACGGTCATCTGACACTGAAGCTTTCTTT. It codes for CASSQGSLRSSDTEAFF.

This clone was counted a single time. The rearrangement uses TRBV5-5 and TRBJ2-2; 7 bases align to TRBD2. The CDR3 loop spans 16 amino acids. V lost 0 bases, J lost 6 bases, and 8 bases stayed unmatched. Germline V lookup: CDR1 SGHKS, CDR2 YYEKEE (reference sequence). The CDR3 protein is CASSLVGGSPAGELFF. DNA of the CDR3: TGTGCCAGCAGCTTGGTGGGCGGGAGTCCGGCCGGGGAGCTGTTTTTT.

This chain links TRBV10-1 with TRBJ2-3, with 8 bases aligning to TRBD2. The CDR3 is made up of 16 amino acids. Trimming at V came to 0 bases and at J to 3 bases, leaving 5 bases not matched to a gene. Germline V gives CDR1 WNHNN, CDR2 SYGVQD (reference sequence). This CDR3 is CASSESGLGETDTQYF. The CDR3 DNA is TGCGCCAGCAGTGAGTCGGGACTAGGGGAAACAGATACGCAGTATTTT.

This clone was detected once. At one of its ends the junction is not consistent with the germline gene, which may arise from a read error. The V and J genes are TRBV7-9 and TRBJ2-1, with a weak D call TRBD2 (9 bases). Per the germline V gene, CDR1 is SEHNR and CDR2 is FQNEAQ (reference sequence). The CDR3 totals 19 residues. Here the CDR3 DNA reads TGTGCCAGCAGCTTACGGGCCAGGACAGGGTTTAGCGGGAGCCCCCGTCCTATCTTC. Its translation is CASSLRARTGFSGSPRPIF.

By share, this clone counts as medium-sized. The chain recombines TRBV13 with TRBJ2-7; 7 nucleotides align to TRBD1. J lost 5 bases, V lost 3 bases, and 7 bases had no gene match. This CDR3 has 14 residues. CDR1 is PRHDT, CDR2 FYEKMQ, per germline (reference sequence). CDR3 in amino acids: CASSLPGQEHEQYF. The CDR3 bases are TGTGCCAGCAGCTTGCCCGGACAGGAACACGAGCAGTACTTC.

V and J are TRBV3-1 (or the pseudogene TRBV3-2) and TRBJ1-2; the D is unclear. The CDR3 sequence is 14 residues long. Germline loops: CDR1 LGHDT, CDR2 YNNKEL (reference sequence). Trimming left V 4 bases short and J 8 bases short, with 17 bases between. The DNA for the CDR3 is TGTGCCAGCAGCCCAGCCGACGGAGCTAGGGGCTACACCTTC. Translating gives CASSPADGARGYTF.